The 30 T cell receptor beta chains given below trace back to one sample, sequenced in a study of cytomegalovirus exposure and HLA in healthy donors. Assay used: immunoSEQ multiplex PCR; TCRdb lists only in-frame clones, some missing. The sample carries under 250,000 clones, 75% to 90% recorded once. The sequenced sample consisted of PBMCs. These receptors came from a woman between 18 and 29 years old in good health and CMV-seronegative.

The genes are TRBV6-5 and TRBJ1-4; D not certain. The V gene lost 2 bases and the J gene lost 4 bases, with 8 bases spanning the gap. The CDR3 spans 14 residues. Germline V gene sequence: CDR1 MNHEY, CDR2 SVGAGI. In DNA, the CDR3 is TGTGCCAGCAGTTACCAGTCGGATAATGAAAAACTGTTTTTT. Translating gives CASSYQSDNEKLFF.

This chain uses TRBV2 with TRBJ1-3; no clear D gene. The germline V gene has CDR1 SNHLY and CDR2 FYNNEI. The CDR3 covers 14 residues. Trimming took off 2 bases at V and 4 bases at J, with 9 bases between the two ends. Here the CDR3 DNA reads TGTGCCAGCAGTGAATCCAGGTGGGGAAACACCATATATTTT. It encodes CASSESRWGNTIYF. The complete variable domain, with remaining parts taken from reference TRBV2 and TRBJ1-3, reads EPEVTQTPSHQVTQMGQEVILRCVPISNHLYFYWYRQILGQKVEFLVSFYNNEISEKSEIFDDQFSVERPDGSNFTLKIRSTKLEDSAMYFCASSESRWGNTIYFGEGSWLTVV.

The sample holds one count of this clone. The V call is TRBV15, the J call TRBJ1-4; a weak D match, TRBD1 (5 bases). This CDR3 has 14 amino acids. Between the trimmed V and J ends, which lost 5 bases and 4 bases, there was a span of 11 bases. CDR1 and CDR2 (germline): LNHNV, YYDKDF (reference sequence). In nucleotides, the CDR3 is TGTGCCACCAGCGAGGGGCTCATTAATGAAAAACTGTTTTTT. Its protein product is CATSEGLINEKLFF.

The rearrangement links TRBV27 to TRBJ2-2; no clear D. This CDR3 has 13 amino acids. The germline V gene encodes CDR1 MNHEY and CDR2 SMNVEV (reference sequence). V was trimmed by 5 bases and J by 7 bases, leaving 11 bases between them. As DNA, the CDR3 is TGTGCCAGCAGTCCTCCTCCTTACGGGGAGCTGTTTTTT. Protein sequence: CASSPPPYGELFF.

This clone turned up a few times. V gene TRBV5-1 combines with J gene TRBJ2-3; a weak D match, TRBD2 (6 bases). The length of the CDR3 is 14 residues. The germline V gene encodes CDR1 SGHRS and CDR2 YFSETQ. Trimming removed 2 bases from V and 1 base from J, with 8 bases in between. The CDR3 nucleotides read TGCGCCAGCAGCTTCGGGACTGGCACAGATACGCAGTATTTT. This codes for CASSFGTGTDTQYF.

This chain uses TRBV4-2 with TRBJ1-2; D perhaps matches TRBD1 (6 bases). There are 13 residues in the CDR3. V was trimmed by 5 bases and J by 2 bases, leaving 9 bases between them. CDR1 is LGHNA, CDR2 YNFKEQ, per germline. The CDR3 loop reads CASSRQGNYGYTF. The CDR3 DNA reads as TGTGCCAGCAGCAGGCAGGGGAACTATGGCTACACCTTC.

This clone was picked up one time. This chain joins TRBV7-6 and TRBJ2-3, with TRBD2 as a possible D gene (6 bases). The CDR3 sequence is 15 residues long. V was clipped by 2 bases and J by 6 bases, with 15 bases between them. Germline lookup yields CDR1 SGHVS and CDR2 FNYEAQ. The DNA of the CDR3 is TGTGCCAGCAGCTTACGGGCGGGGAACTCGGATACGCAGTATTTT. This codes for CASSLRAGNSDTQYF.

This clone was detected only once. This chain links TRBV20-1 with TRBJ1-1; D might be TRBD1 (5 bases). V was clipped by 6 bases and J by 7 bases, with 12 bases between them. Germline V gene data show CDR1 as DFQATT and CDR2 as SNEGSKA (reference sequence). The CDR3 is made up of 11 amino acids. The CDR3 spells CSARGSNEAFF. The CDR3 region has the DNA TGCAGTGCGAGGGGCAGTAATGAAGCTTTCTTT.

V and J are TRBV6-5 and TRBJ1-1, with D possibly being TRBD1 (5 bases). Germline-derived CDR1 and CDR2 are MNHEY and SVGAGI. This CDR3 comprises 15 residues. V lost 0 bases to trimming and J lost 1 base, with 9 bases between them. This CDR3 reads CASSYSSGTNTEAFF. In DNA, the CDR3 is TGTGCCAGCAGTTACTCGTCAGGGACGAACACTGAAGCTTTCTTT.

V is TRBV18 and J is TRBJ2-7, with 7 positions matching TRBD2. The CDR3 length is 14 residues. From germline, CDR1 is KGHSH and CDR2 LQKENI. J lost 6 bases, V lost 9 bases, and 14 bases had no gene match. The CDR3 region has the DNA TGTGCCAGTTCCGGGGGGAAAGGTGGGTCCGAGCAGTACTTC. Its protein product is CASSGGKGGSEQYF.

CDR3 sequence reads: CAWSGISNTGELFF. DNA of the CDR3: TGTGCCTGGAGCGGGATCTCGAACACCGGGGAGCTGTTTTTT. This chain connects TRBV30 to TRBJ2-2; D possibly corresponds to TRBD2 (5 bases). V was trimmed by 3 bases and J by 0 bases, leaving 8 bases between them. Per the germline V gene, CDR1 is GTSNPN and CDR2 is SVGIG (reference sequence). CDR3 size: 14 residues.

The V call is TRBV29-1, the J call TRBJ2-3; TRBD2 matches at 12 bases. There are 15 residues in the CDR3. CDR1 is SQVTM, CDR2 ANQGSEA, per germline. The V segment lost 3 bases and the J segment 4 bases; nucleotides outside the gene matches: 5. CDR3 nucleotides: TGCAGCGTTGAGGCTAGCGGGAGGGCCTCAGATACGCAGTATTTT. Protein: CSVEASGRASDTQYF.

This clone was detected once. CDR3 sequence: CASSDGASPRISEQFF. In DNA form, the CDR3 reads TGTGCCAGCAGTGATGGGGCTAGCCCTCGAATCAGTGAGCAGTTCTTC. The gene calls are TRBV25-1 and TRBJ2-1; D possibly matches TRBD1 or TRBD2 (5 bases each). The CDR3 loop spans 16 amino acids. The germline V gene encodes CDR1 MGHDK and CDR2 SYGVNS. V lost 3 bases and J 9 bases, leaving 21 bases between the germline ends.

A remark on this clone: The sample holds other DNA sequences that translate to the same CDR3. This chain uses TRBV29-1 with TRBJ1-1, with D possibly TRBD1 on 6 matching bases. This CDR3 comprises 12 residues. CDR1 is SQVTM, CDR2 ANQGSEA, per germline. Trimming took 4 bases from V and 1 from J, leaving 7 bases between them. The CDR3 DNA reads TGCAGCGTTGCACAGGGGAACACTGAAGCTTTCTTT. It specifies CSVAQGNTEAFF.

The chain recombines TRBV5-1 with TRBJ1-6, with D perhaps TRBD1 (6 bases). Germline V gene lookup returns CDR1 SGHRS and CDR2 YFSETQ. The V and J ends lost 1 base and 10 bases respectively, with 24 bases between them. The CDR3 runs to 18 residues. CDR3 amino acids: CASSLTPGGGVGASPLHF. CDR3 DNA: TGCGCCAGCAGCTTGACCCCCGGAGGGGGGGTGGGGGCATCACCCCTCCACTTT. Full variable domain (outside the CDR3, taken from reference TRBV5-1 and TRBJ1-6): KAGVTQTPRYLIKTRGQQVTLSCSPISGHRSVSWYQQTPGQGLQFLFEYFSETQRNKGNFPGRFSGRQFSNSRSEMNVSTLELGDSALYLCASSLTPGGGVGASPLHFGNGTRLTVT.

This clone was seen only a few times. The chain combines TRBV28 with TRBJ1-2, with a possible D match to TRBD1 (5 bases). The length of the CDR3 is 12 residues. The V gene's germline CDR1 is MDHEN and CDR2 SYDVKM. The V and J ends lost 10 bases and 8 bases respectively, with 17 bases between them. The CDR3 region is CATAGPRGGYTF. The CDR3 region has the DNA TGTGCCACCGCGGGACCCCGTGGGGGCTACACCTTC.

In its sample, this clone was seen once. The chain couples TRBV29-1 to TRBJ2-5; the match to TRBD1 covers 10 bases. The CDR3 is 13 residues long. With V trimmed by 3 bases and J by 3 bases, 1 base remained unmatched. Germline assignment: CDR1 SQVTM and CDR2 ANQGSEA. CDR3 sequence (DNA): TGCAGCGTTGATGGGACAGGGGAAGAGACCCAGTACTTC. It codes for CSVDGTGEETQYF.

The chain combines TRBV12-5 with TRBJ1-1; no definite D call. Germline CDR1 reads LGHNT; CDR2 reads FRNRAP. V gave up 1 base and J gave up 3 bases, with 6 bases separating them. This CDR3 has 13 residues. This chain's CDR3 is CASGLGDYTEAFF. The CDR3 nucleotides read TGTGCTAGTGGTTTGGGGGATTACACTGAAGCTTTCTTT.

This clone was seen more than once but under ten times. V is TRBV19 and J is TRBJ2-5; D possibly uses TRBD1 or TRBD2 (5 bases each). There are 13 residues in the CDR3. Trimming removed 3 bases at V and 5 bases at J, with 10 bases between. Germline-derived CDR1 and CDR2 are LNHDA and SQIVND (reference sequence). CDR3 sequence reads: CASSMSWGETQYF. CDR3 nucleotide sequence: TGTGCCAGTAGTATGAGTTGGGGGGAGACCCAGTACTTC.

The CDR3 bases are TGTGCCAGCAGCCTCGGGAGGGCTCATCTTGGGGAGCTGTTTTTT. Protein: CASSLGRAHLGELFF. This sequence joins TRBV14 and TRBJ2-2; 8 bases match TRBD2. Trimming at V came to 4 bases and at J to 8 bases, leaving 9 bases not matched to a gene. The CDR3 is made up of 15 amino acids. CDR1 is SGHDN and CDR2 is FVKESK in the germline V gene.

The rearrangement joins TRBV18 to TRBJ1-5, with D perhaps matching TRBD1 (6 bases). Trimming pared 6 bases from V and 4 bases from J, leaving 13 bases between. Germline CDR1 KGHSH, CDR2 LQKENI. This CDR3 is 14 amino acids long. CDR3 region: CASSRGARNQPQHF. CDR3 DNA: TGTGCCAGCTCTAGGGGGGCGCGGAATCAGCCCCAGCATTTT.

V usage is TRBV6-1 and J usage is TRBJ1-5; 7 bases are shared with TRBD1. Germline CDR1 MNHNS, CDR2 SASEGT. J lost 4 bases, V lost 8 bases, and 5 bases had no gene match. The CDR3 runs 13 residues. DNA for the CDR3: TGTGCCAGCGACAGGGTCGGTAATCAGCCCCAGCATTTT. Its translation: CASDRVGNQPQHF.

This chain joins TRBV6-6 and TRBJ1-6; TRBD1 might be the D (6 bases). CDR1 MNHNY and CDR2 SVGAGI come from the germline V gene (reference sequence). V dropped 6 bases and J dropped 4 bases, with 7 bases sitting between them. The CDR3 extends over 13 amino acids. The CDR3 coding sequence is TGTGCCAGCAGCGGACAGTATAATTCACCCCTCCACTTT. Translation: CASSGQYNSPLHF.

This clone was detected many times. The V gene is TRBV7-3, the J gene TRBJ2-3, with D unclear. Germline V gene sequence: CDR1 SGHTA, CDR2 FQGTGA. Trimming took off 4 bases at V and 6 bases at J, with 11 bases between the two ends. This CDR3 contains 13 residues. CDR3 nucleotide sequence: TGTGCCAGCAGCTCTGACGGACGGGATACGCAGTATTTT. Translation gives CASSSDGRDTQYF.

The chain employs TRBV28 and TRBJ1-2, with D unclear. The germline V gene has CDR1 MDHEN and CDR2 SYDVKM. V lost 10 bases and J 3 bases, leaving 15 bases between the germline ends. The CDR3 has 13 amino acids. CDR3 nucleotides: TGTGCCACAGTGGGCTCCGTGGACTATGGCTACACCTTC. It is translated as CATVGSVDYGYTF.

The chain's CDR3 is CASSLLVAGGPEQYF. The DNA for the CDR3 is TGCGCCAGCAGCTTGCTAGTAGCGGGAGGGCCTGAGCAGTACTTC. J is TRBJ2-7 and V is TRBV5-1, with 11 positions matching TRBD2. CDR3 length: 15 amino acids. The germline V gene encodes CDR1 SGHRS and CDR2 YFSETQ. V shed 1 base and J 7 bases; nucleotides not matched to a gene: 7.

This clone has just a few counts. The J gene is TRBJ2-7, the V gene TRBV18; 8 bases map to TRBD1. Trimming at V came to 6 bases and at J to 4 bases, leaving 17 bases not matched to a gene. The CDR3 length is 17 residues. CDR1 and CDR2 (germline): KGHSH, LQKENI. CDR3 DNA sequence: TGTGCCAGCTCCCTTTCATCTTCCGGGACAGGAACTTACGAGCAGTACTTC. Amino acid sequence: CASSLSSSGTGTYEQYF. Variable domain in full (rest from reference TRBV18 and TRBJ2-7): NAGVMQNPRHLVRRRGQEARLRCSPMKGHSHVYWYRQLPEEGLKFMVYLQKENIIDESGMPKERFSAEFPKEGPSILRIQQVVRGDSAAYFCASSLSSSGTGTYEQYFGPGTRLTVT.

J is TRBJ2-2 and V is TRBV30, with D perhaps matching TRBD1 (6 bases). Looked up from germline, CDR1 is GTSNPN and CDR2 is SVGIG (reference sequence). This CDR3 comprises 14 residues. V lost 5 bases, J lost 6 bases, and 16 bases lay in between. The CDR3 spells CAWSTGNGAGELFF. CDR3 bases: TGTGCCTGGTCAACAGGGAACGGCGCCGGGGAGCTGTTTTTT.

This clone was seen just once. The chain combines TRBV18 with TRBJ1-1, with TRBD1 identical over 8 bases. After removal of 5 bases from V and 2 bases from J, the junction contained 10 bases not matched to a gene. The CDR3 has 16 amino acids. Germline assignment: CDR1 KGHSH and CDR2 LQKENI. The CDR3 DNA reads TGTGCCAGCTCATCGTTGTGGGGACAGGACAACACTGAAGCTTTCTTT. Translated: CASSSLWGQDNTEAFF.

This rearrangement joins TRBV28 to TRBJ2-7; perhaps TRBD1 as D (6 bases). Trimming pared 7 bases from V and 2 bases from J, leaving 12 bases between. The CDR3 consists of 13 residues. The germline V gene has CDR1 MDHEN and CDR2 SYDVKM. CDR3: CASMRQDTYEQYF. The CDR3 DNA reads TGTGCCAGCATGAGACAGGATACCTACGAGCAGTACTTC.